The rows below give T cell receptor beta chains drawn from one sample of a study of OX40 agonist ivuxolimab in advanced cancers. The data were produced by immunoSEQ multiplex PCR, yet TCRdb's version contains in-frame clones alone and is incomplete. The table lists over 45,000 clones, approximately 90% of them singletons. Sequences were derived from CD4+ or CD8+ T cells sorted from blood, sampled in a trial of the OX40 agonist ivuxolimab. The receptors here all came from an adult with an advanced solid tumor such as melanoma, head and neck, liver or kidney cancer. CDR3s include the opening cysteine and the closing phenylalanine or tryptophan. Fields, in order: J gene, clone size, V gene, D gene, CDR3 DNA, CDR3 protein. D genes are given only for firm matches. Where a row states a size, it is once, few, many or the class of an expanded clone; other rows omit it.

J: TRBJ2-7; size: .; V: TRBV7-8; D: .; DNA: TGTGCCAGCAGCTTTCGCAGGACTTACGAGCAGTACTTC; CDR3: CASSFRRTYEQYF
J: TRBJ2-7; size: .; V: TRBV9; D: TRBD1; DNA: TGTGCCAGCACCCCCCAGGGACAGGCATCGTACGAGCAGTACTTC; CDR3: CASTPQGQASYEQYF
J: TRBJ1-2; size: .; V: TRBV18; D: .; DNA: TGTGCCAGCTCTCGCCAGGGTGCGGTCTATGGCTACACCTTC; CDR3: CASSRQGAVYGYTF
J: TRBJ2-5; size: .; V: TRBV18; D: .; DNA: TGTGCCAGCTCACAGGGGAACCAAGAGACCCAGTACTTC; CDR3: CASSQGNQETQYF
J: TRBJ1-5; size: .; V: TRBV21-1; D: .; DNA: TGTGCCAGCAGCATATGGACAGGGCAGGATCAGCCCCAGCATTTT; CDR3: CASSIWTGQDQPQHF
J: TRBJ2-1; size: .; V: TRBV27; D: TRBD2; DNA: TGTGCCAGCAGTTTACGGGGACTAGCGGGAGGGCACTACAATGAGCAGTTCTTC; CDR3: CASSLRGLAGGHYNEQFF
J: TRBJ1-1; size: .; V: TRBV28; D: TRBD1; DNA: TGTGCCAGCAGTCCAGAGGGACAGGGGGCAAAGAACACTGAAGCTTTCTTT; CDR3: CASSPEGQGAKNTEAFF
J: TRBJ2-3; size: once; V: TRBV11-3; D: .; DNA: TGTGCCAGCAGCTTAGGAATACGGGGCGCAGTCACAGATACGCAGTATTTT; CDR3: CASSLGIRGAVTDTQYF
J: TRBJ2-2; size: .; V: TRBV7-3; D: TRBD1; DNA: TGTGCCAGCAGCCGACAGGGGTCGGGCACCGGGGAGCTGTTTTTT; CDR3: CASSRQGSGTGELFF
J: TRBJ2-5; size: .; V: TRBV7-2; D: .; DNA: TGTGCCAGCAGCTTAGGGGCAGTAGAGACCCAGTACTTC; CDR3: CASSLGAVETQYF
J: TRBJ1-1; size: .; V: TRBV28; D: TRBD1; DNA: TGTGCCAGCAGTTTATCGACAGGGGGCTCAAGGCCCCATTTT; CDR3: CASSLSTGGSRPHF
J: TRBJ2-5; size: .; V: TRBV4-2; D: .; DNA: TGTGCCAGCAGCCTGACGGTTCAAGAGACCCAGTACTTC; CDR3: CASSLTVQETQYF
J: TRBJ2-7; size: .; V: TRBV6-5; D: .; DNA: TGTGCCAGCAGTTACTTCCACGCCCTCTCCTACGAGCAGTACTTC; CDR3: CASSYFHALSYEQYF
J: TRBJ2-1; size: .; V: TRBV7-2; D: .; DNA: TGTGCCAGCAGCTTACGGTGGAGGGTAGGCAATGAGCAGTTCTTC; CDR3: CASSLRWRVGNEQFF
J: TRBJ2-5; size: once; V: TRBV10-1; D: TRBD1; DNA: TGCGCCAGCAGTGGAGGGGACAGGGGTAACCAAGAGACCCAGTACTTC; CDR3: CASSGGDRGNQETQYF
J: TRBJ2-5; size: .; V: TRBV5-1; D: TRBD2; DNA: TGCGCCAGCAGCTTGGTAGCGGGACCCCAAGAGACCCAGTACTTC; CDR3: CASSLVAGPQETQYF
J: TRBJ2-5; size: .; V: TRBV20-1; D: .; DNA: TGCAGTGAGGGATTCGGGGAGACCCAGTACTTC; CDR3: CSEGFGETQYF
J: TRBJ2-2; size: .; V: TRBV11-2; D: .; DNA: TGTGCCAGCAGCTTAAACCCGACCACCGGGGAGCTGTTTTTT; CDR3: CASSLNPTTGELFF
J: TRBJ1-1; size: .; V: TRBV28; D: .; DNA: TGTGCCAGCAGTCCTAGGACAGAAGGGTGGGGGAACACTGAAGCTTTCTTT; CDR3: CASSPRTEGWGNTEAFF
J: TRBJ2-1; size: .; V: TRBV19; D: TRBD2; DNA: TGTGCCAGTAGTGTCGGGACTAGCGGTCACAATGAGCAGTTCTTC; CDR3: CASSVGTSGHNEQFF
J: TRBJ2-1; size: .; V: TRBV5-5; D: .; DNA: TGTGCCAGCAGCCGCGACAATGAGCAGTTCTTC; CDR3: CASSRDNEQFF
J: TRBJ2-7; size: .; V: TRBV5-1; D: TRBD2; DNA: TGCGCCAGCAGCTTGGCCGGGACTAGCGGGAGTATTTACGAGCAGTACTTC; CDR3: CASSLAGTSGSIYEQYF
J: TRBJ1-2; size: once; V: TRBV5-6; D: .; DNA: TGTGCCAGCAGCTTGAGTCGGCCCTATGGCTACACCTTC; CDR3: CASSLSRPYGYTF
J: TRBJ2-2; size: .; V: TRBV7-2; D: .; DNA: TGTGCCAGCAGCTTAGTTATCCACACCGGGGAGCTGTTTTTT; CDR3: CASSLVIHTGELFF
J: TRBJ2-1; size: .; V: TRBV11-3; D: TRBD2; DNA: TGTGCCAGCAGCTACCCGGGACGCCTGACTAGCGGGACCAACAATGAGCAGTTCTTC; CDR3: CASSYPGRLTSGTNNEQFF
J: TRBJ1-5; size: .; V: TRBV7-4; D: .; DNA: TGTGCCAGCGGAACAGGCCCAGATCAGCCCCAGCATTTT; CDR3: CASGTGPDQPQHF
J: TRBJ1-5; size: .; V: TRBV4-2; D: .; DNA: TGTGCCAGCAGCCAATGGGCAGGGAAGAGCAATCAGCCCCAGCATTTT; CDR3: CASSQWAGKSNQPQHF
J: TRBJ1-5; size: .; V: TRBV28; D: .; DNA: TGTGCCAGCAGTCCTACTGCGGGGGCTCTCTATCAGCCCCAGCATTTT; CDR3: CASSPTAGALYQPQHF
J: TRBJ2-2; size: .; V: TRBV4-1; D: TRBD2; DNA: TGCGCCAGCAGCCTCGCGACTAGCGGGTATAGCGGGGAGCTGTTTTTT; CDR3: CASSLATSGYSGELFF